This T cell receptor beta chain comes out of a study of radiation and T cells in renal cell carcinoma. The length of the CDR3 is 16 residues. The germline CDR1 and CDR2 sequences are SGHTA and FQGTGA. The trim removed 1 base at V and 5 bases at J, leaving 6 bases unmatched. The protocol was immunoSEQ multiplex PCR, while the TCRdb copy is restricted to in-frame clones and leaves out a portion. Of some 81,000 clones in the sample, around 89% are singletons; the top ten hold 6%. Indicated time point: blood 4 weeks post-SBRT, at nephrectomy. The treatment denotes: 15 Gy SBRT to primary tumor, nephrectomy 4 weeks later.

This sequence joins TRBV7-3 and TRBJ2-3; 10 bases are a match to TRBD1. Sequences were derived from blood, sampled from a patient whose treatment included radiotherapy and nephrectomy. This TCR came from a woman in her seventies with renal cell carcinoma. CDR3 bases: TGTGCCAGCAGCTTAAACGGACAGGGGGTAGTAGATACGCAGTATTTT. Translation: CASSLNGQGVVDTQYF.